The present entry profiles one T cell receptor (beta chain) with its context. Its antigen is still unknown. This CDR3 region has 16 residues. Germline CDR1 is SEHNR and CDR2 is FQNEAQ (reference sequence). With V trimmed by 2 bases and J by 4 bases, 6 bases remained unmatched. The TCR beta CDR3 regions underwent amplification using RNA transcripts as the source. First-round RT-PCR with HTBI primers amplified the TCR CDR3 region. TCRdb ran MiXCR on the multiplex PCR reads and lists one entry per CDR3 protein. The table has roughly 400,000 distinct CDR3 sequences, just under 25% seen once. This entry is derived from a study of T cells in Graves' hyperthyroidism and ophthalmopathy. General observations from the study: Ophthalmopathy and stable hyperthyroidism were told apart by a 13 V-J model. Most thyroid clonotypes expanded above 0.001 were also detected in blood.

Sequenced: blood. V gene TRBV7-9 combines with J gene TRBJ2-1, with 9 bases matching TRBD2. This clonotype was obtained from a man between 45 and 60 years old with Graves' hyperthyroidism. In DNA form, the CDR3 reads TGTGCCAGCAGCTTAAATTCTAGCGGGGCTTACAATGAGCAGTTCTTC. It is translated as CASSLNSSGAYNEQFF. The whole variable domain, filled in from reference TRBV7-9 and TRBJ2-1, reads DTGVSQNPRHKITKRGQNVTFRCDPISEHNRLYWYRQTLGQGPEFLTYFQNEAQLEKSRLLSDRFSAERPKGSFSTLEIQRTEQGDSAMYLCASSLNSSGAYNEQFFGPGTRLTVL.